The 22 T cell receptor beta chains presented below share a single source sample, sequenced in a study of cytomegalovirus exposure and HLA in healthy donors. Assay used: immunoSEQ multiplex PCR; TCRdb lists only in-frame clones, some missing. This sample yields 100,000 to 150,000 clones, of which around 90% are seen a single time; 1.5% to 2% belongs to the top ten. The sequencing input was PBMCs. All receptors derive from a woman aged 18-35 years in good health and CMV-seronegative.

The J gene is TRBJ2-7, the V gene TRBV7-9, with D maybe TRBD1 (6 bases). V lost 6 bases to trimming and J lost 7 bases, with 19 bases between them. This CDR3 contains 14 residues. CDR1 is SEHNR, CDR2 FQNEAQ, per germline (reference sequence). The CDR3 nucleotides read TGTGCCAGCAGTCCAGGGCAGGGGCTAGGGGAGCAGTACTTC. As protein: CASSPGQGLGEQYF.

This clone was observed a single time. CDR3 DNA sequence: TGTGCCAGCAGCTTTCCCGGGGACTATGGCTACACCTTC. This gives the protein CASSFPGDYGYTF. V usage is TRBV5-4 and J usage is TRBJ1-2; unclear D gene. CDR1 is SGHNT and CDR2 is YYREEE in the germline V gene (reference sequence). V was cut by 2 bases and J by 3 bases, with 8 bases left in between. The CDR3 totals 13 residues.

A single count supports this clone. The rearrangement links TRBV13 to TRBJ1-2, with 10 bases fitting TRBD1. V shed 5 bases, J shed 8 bases, and the junction held 2 bases outside the gene matches. The CDR3 covers 12 residues. The germline V gene has CDR1 PRHDT and CDR2 FYEKMQ (reference sequence). CDR3 bases: TGTGCCAGCAGCGGGGACAGGGGAGGCTACACCTTC. Amino acid sequence: CASSGDRGGYTF.

The chain recombines TRBV7-9 with TRBJ1-2; 8 nucleotides match TRBD1. The germline V gene encodes CDR1 SEHNR and CDR2 FQNEAQ (reference sequence). The junction had 18 bases not matched to a gene; V was cut back by 5 bases and J by 4 bases. This CDR3 is built from 18 residues. CDR3 region: CASSGGRQGNPPTYGYTF. CDR3 sequence (DNA): TGTGCCAGCAGCGGGGGCCGACAGGGGAATCCCCCTACCTATGGCTACACCTTC.

The chain uses TRBV5-6 and TRBJ2-1, with D possibly TRBD2 on 5 matching bases. The CDR3 runs 14 residues. Germline V lookup: CDR1 SGHDT, CDR2 YYEEEE. V lost 2 bases, J lost 9 bases, and 15 bases lay in between. The CDR3 sequence: CASSFSRFGGEQFF. CDR3 nucleotide sequence: TGTGCCAGCAGCTTCTCGCGATTCGGAGGTGAGCAGTTCTTC.

V is TRBV28 and J is TRBJ1-3, with TRBD1 identical over 8 bases. The CDR3 loop spans 13 amino acids. Germline V CDR1 and CDR2: MDHEN, SYDVKM. V trimming: 6 bases; J trimming: 8 bases; junction bases outside the gene matches: 6. The CDR3 loop is CASSPDRDDTIYF. The CDR3 nucleotides are TGTGCCAGCAGCCCGGACAGGGACGACACCATATATTTT. The variable domain in full, with the rest retrieved from reference TRBV28 and TRBJ1-3, is DVKVTQSSRYLVKRTGEKVFLECVQDMDHENMFWYRQDPGLGLRLIYFSYDVKMKEKGDIPEGYSVSREKKERFSLILESASTNQTSMYLCASSPDRDDTIYFGEGSWLTVV.

The rearrangement uses TRBV7-9 and TRBJ1-3, with 7 bases lining up with TRBD1. Germline-derived CDR1 and CDR2 are SEHNR and FQNEAQ (reference sequence). V was pared by 7 bases and J by 1 base, with 16 bases of the junction left unmatched. This CDR3 has 18 amino acids. CDR3 sequence: CASNPPGRGSRSGNTIYF. The DNA for the CDR3 is TGTGCCAGCAACCCCCCCGGCAGGGGGTCGAGGTCTGGAAACACCATATATTTT. The full variable domain, rest sourced from reference TRBV7-9 and TRBJ1-3, is DTGVSQNPRHKITKRGQNVTFRCDPISEHNRLYWYRQTLGQGPEFLTYFQNEAQLEKSRLLSDRFSAERPKGSFSTLEIQRTEQGDSAMYLCASNPPGRGSRSGNTIYFGEGSWLTVV.

V is TRBV7-6 and J is TRBJ1-4; tentatively, D is TRBD1 (6 bases). The V and J ends lost 2 bases and 8 bases respectively, with 12 bases between them. CDR1 and CDR2 (germline): SGHVS, FNYEAQ. The CDR3 has 14 residues. CDR3: CASSLLGGAEKLFF. The DNA for the CDR3 is TGTGCCAGCAGCTTATTGGGGGGGGCGGAAAAACTGTTTTTT.

The chain links TRBV30 to TRBJ2-2; 13 bases agree with TRBD2. The CDR3 contains 16 residues. V trimming: 3 bases; J trimming: 1 base; junction bases outside the gene matches: 2. Germline V gene sequence: CDR1 GTSNPN, CDR2 SVGIG (reference sequence). The CDR3 is CAWRRTSGGNTGELFF. In DNA, the CDR3 is TGTGCCTGGAGGCGGACTAGCGGGGGGAACACCGGGGAGCTGTTTTTT.

The V gene is TRBV2, the J gene TRBJ1-2; D gene ambiguous. The V and J ends lost 7 bases and 7 bases respectively, with 10 bases between them. CDR1 and CDR2 (germline): SNHLY, FYNNEI. The CDR3 runs to 11 residues. CDR3 residues: CASKSETGYTF. The DNA for the CDR3 is TGTGCCAGCAAGTCGGAGACTGGCTACACCTTC.

The V call is TRBV19, the J call TRBJ2-1; 7 nucleotides align to TRBD1. The CDR3 has 14 amino acids. Germline-derived CDR1 and CDR2 are LNHDA and SQIVND (reference sequence). V was clipped by 4 bases and J by 11 bases; unmatched bases: 11. The CDR3 nucleotides read TGTGCCAGTAGTAACCTGAGTAGGGGACAGAAGCAGTTCTTC. It specifies CASSNLSRGQKQFF.

The V call is TRBV18, the J call TRBJ2-5, with 9 bases lining up with TRBD1. The CDR3 is made up of 15 amino acids. The V gene's germline CDR1 is KGHSH and CDR2 LQKENI. V shed 0 bases and J 5 bases; nucleotides not matched to a gene: 4. The CDR3 bases are TGTGCCAGCTCACCACCGGGACAGGGATATGAGACCCAGTACTTC. This codes for CASSPPGQGYETQYF.

The rearrangement links TRBV7-3 to TRBJ2-3, with 8 bases aligning to TRBD2. J was trimmed by 10 bases and V by 4 bases; bases with no gene match: 7. CDR3 size: 13 residues. Germline CDR1 SGHTA, CDR2 FQGTGA. The CDR3 DNA follows: TGTGCCAGCAGCTCTGGAATGCGGGAGGCGCAGTATTTT. Its protein is CASSSGMREAQYF. The full variable domain, in which reference TRBV7-3 and TRBJ2-3 provide the parts outside the CDR3, is GAGVSQTPSNKVTEKGKYVELRCDPISGHTALYWYRQSLGQGPEFLIYFQGTGAADDSGLPNDRFFAVRPEGSVSTLKIQRTERGDSAVYLCASSSGMREAQYFGPGTRLTVL.

The rearrangement joins TRBV2 to TRBJ2-1, with TRBD1 matching 7 bases. From germline, CDR1 is SNHLY and CDR2 FYNNEI. CDR3 length: 17 amino acids. V dropped 11 bases and J dropped 0; count of bases not matched to a gene: 16. The CDR3 reads CADPRDSSLSSYNEQFF. The CDR3 coding sequence is TGTGCCGACCCCCGGGACAGCTCACTTAGCTCCTACAATGAGCAGTTCTTC.

The chain uses TRBV30 and TRBJ2-1, with D perhaps TRBD2 (6 bases). This CDR3 has 16 residues. Trimming removed 0 bases at V and 0 bases at J, with 12 bases between. CDR1 is GTSNPN and CDR2 is SVGIG in the germline V gene (reference sequence). The CDR3 DNA is TGTGCCTGGAGTGTCGGAGCGGGCCCCTCCTACAATGAGCAGTTCTTC. Translating gives CAWSVGAGPSYNEQFF.

V gene TRBV28 combines with J gene TRBJ2-7; D call uncertain. The CDR3 has 14 amino acids. Trimming took 5 bases from V and 2 from J, leaving 13 bases between them. The germline V gene has CDR1 MDHEN and CDR2 SYDVKM. The CDR3 loop is CASSPATVAYEQYF. In DNA form, the CDR3 reads TGTGCCAGCAGTCCAGCGACTGTCGCCTACGAGCAGTACTTC.

The chain joins TRBV4-1 to TRBJ1-1; 7 nucleotides agree with TRBD1. The J segment lost 1 base and the V segment lost 1 base, leaving 6 bases of the junction unmatched. Germline V gene data show CDR1 as MGHRA and CDR2 as YSYEKL. This CDR3 is built from 16 residues. The CDR3 is CASSQGPGQPNTEAFF. The CDR3 coding sequence is TGCGCCAGCAGCCAAGGCCCGGGACAGCCGAACACTGAAGCTTTCTTT.

The chain recombines TRBV7-2 with TRBJ1-2; 7 positions agree with TRBD1. CDR1 and CDR2 from the germline V gene are SGHTA and FQGNSA. The CDR3 extends over 14 amino acids. Trimming took 1 base from V and 8 from J; bases not matched to a gene: 7. Here the CDR3 reads CASSLETGLKGYTF. The CDR3 DNA reads as TGTGCCAGCAGCTTAGAGACAGGGTTGAAGGGCTACACCTTC. Filled out from reference TRBV7-2 and TRBJ1-2, the complete variable domain reads GAGVSQSPSNKVTEKGKDVELRCDPISGHTALYWYRQSLGQGLEFLIYFQGNSAPDKSGLPSDRFSAERTGGSVSTLTIQRTQQEDSAVYLCASSLETGLKGYTFGSGTRLTVV.

V and J are TRBV2 and TRBJ2-1, with D possibly being TRBD2 (7 bases). The germline V gene encodes CDR1 SNHLY and CDR2 FYNNEI. The CDR3 is 16 residues long. Trimming took off 7 bases at V and 7 bases at J, with 23 bases between the two ends. The CDR3 DNA is TGTGCCAGCACTCCTCCTTGGACTAGTCAGGGGAATGAGCAGTTCTTC. The encoded protein is CASTPPWTSQGNEQFF.

This clone was picked up a small number of times. The genes are TRBV5-6 and TRBJ2-7; 10 nucleotides agree with TRBD1. The germline V gene has CDR1 SGHDT and CDR2 YYEEEE. V was clipped by 5 bases and J by 5 bases; unmatched bases: 4. The CDR3 has 13 amino acids. CDR3 amino acids: CASRPGQGHEQYF. For the CDR3, the DNA is TGTGCCAGCAGGCCGGGACAGGGGCACGAGCAGTACTTC.

This chain uses TRBV4-2 with TRBJ2-1; 8 nucleotides agree with TRBD2. Germline V gene data show CDR1 as LGHNA and CDR2 as YNFKEQ. V lost 0 bases to trimming and J lost 4 bases; unmatched junction nucleotides: 5. This CDR3 comprises 16 residues. CDR3 sequence reads: CASSQEAGGLYNEQFF. DNA for the CDR3: TGTGCCAGCAGCCAAGAGGCGGGAGGTCTTTACAATGAGCAGTTCTTC.

The J gene is TRBJ2-5, the V gene TRBV5-4; 9 nucleotides align to TRBD1. The CDR3 has 14 residues. Per the germline V gene, CDR1 is SGHNT and CDR2 is YYREEE (reference sequence). Trimming took 4 bases from V and 5 from J; bases not matched to a gene: 6. CDR3 nucleotide sequence: TGTGCCAGCAGCAACAGGGGGCCTGGCGAGACCCAGTACTTC. Amino acid sequence: CASSNRGPGETQYF.